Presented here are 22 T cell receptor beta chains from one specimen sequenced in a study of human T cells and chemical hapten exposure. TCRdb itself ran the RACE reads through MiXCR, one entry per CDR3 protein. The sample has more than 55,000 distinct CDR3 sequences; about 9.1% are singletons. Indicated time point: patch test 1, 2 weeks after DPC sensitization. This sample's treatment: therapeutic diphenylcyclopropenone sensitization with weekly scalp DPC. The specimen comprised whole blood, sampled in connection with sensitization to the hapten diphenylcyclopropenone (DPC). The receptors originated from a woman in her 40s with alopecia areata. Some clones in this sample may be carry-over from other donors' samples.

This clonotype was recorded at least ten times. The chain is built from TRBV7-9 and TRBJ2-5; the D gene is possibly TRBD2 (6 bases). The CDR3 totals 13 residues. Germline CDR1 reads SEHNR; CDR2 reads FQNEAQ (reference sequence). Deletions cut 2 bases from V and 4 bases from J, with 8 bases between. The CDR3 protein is CASSLSGGETQYF. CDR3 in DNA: TGTGCCAGCAGCTTATCCGGGGGAGAGACCCAGTACTTC.

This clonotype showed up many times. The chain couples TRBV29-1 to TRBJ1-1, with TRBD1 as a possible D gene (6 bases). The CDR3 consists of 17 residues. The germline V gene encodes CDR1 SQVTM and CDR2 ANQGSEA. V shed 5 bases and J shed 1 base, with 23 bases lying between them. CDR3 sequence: CSVLSRRGSRANTEAFF. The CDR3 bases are TGCAGCGTTCTTAGCCGCAGGGGTTCTAGGGCGAACACTGAAGCTTTCTTT.

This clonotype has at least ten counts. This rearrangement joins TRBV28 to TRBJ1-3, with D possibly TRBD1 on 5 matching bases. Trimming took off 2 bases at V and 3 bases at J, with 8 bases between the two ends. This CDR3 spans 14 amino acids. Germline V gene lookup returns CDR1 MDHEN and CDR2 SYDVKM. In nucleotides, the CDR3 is TGTGCCAGCAGTTTACCAGGGTTTGGAAACACCATATATTTT. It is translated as CASSLPGFGNTIYF.

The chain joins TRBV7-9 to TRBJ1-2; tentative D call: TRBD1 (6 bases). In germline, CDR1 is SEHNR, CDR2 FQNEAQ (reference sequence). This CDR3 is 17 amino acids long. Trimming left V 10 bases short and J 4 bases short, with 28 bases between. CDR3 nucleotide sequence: TGTGCCAACACCCCCCGGGTACGGGAATGGGGGGCCTATGGCTACACCTTC. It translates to CANTPRVREWGAYGYTF.

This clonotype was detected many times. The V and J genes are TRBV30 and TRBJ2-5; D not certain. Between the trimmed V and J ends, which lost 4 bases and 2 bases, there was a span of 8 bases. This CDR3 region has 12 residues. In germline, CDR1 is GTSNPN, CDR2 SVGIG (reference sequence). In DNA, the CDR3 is TGTGCCTGGATGGGGTTACAAGAGACCCAGTACTTC. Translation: CAWMGLQETQYF.

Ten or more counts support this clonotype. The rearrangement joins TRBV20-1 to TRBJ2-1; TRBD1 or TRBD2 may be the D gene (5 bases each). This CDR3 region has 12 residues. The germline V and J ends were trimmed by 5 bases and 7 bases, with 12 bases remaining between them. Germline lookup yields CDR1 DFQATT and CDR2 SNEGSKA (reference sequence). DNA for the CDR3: TGCAGTGCTGGGGACCTGGTAAATGAGCAGTTCTTC. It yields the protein CSAGDLVNEQFF.

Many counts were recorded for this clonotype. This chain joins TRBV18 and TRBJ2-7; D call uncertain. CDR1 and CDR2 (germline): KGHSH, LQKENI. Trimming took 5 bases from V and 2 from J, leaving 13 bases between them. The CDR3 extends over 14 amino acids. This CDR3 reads CASSGPWAPYEQYF. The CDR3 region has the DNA TGTGCCAGCTCAGGTCCGTGGGCTCCCTACGAGCAGTACTTC. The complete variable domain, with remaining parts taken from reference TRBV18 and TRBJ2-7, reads NAGVMQNPRHLVRRRGQEARLRCSPMKGHSHVYWYRQLPEEGLKFMVYLQKENIIDESGMPKERFSAEFPKEGPSILRIQQVVRGDSAAYFCASSGPWAPYEQYFGPGTRLTVT.

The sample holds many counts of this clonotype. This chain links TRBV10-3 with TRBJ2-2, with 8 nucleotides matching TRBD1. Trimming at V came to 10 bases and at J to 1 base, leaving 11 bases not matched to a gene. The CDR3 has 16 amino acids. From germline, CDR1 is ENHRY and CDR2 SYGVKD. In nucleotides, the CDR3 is TGTGCCACCCTGGGGACAGGTCAGGGGAACACCGGGGAGCTGTTTTTT. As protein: CATLGTGQGNTGELFF.

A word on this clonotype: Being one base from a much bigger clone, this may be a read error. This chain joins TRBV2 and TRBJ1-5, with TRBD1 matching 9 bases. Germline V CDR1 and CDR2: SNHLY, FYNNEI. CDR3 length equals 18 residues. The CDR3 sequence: CASSAQPGGQGRKQPQHF. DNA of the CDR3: TGTGCCAGCAGTGCCCAACCGGGGGGACAGGGCCGCAAACAGCCCCAGCATTTT.

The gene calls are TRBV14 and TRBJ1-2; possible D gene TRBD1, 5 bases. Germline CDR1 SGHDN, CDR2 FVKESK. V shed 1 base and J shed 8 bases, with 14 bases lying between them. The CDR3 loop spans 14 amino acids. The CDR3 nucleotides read TGTGCCAGCAGCCAAGGGGGGGATCTCTTCGGCTACACCTTC. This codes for CASSQGGDLFGYTF.

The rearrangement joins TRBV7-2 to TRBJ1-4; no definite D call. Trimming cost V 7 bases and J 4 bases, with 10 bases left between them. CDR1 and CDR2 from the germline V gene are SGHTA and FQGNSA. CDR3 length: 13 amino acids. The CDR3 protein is CASNGPFNEKLFF. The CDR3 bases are TGTGCCAGCAACGGGCCCTTTAATGAAAAACTGTTTTTT.

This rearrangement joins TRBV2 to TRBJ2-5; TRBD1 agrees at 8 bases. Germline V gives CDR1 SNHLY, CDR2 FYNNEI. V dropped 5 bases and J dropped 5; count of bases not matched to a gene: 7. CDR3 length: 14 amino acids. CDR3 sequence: CASSFPQGDETQYF. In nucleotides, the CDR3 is TGTGCCAGCAGTTTTCCACAGGGGGATGAGACCCAGTACTTC.

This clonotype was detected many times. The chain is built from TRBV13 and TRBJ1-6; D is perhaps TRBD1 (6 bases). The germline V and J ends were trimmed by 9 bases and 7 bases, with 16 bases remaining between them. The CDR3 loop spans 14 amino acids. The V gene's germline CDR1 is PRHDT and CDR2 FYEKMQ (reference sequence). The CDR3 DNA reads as TGTGCCAGTCGTCCGGGACATCTGAATTCACCCCTCCACTTT. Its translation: CASRPGHLNSPLHF.

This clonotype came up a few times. The DNA of the CDR3 is TGTGCCAGCAGGAGGACAGGGAGCGAGCAGTACTTC. Its protein is CASRRTGSEQYF. This chain uses TRBV6-1 with TRBJ2-7; TRBD1 matches at 8 bases. Germline V gives CDR1 MNHNS, CDR2 SASEGT. V was clipped by 6 bases and J by 6 bases; unmatched bases: 4. The CDR3 consists of 12 residues.

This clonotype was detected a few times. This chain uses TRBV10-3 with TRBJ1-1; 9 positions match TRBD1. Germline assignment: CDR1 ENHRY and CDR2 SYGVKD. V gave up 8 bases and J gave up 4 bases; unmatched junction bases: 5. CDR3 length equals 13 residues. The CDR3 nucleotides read TGTGCCATCCGCCGGACAGGGGTCACTGAAGCTTTCTTT. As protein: CAIRRTGVTEAFF.

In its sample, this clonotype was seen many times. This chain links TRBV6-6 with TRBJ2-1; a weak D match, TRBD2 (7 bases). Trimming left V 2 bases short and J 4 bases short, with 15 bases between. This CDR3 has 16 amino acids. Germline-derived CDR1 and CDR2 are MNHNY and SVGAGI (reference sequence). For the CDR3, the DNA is TGTGCCAGCAGTTACCCGGGGGGCCTCGGGTACAATGAGCAGTTCTTC. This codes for CASSYPGGLGYNEQFF.

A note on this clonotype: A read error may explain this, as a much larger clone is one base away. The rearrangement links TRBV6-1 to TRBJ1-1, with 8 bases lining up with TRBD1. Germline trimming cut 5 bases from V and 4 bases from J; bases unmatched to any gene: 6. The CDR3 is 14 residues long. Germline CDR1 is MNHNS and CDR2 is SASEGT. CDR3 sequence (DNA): TGTGCCAGCAGTTGGACAGGGACGGGCACTGAAGCTTTCTTT. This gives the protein CASSWTGTGTEAFF.

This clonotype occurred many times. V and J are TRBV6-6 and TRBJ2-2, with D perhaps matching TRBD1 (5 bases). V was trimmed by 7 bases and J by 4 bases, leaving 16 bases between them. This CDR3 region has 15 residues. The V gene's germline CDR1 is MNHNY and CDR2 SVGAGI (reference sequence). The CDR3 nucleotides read TGTGCCAGCACCACCTGGGGCGACTCCACCGGGGAGCTGTTTTTT. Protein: CASTTWGDSTGELFF.

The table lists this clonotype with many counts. The CDR3 loop is CASSPGTGELFF. The CDR3 coding sequence is TGTGCCAGCAGCCCCGGGACCGGGGAGCTGTTTTTT. The V and J genes are TRBV7-2 and TRBJ2-2; D not certain. The CDR3 loop spans 12 amino acids. CDR1 SGHTA and CDR2 FQGNSA come from the germline V gene. Between the trimmed V and J ends, which lost 5 bases and 5 bases, there was a span of 6 bases.

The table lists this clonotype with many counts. CDR3 sequence (DNA): TGTGCCAGCAGCTTAGGCAGTTTAGAGACCCAGTACTTC. It yields the protein CASSLGSLETQYF. The chain employs TRBV7-9 and TRBJ2-5; D unclear. Trimming shortened V by 1 base and J by 4 bases, and 7 bases separated the two germline ends. This CDR3 is 13 amino acids long. The germline V gene encodes CDR1 SEHNR and CDR2 FQNEAQ (reference sequence).

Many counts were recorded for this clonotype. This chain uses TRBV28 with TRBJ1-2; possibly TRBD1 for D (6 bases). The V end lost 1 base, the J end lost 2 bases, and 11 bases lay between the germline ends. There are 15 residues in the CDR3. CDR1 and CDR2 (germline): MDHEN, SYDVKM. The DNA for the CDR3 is TGTGCCAGCAGTTTATCAGCTACAGGGAACTATGGCTACACCTTC. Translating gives CASSLSATGNYGYTF.

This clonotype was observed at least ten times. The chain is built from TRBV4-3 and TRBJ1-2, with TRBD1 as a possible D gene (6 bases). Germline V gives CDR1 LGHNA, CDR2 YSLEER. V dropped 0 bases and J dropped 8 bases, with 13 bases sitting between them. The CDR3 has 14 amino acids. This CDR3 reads CASSQDGRGEGYTF. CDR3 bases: TGCGCCAGCAGCCAAGATGGTAGGGGGGAAGGCTACACCTTC.